This T cell receptor (beta chain) stems from a study of identifying expanded T cells in peripheral blood. This table comes from immunoSEQ multiplex PCR, and its TCRdb copy is limited to in-frame clones, with some not included. Seen here are approximately 100,000 clones, 88% observed once, and the top ten hold approximately 4%. Collection occurred without any documented infections or immune events in donors. Notes on this clone: The antigen is undetermined.

Study outcomes and limitations: Technical replicates showed around 1.2 changed clones; approximately 2 weeks roughly 18; four weeks 19. Clone count variance between roughly 2-week samples rose with total template count.

This CDR3 is 20 amino acids long. V gene TRBV21-1 combines with J gene TRBJ2-2; the D call in the table, TRBD2, was not verified against the DNA. TRBV21-1 is listed as a pseudogene. The sequenced sample was blood. This sequence originates from a person aged 18 to 69 in good health. The CDR3 is CASSKEGLGLAGGKTGELFF. In DNA, the CDR3 is TGTGCCAGCAGCAAAGAGGGGTTGGGACTAGCGGGAGGGAAGACCGGGGAGCTGTTTTTT.